This T cell receptor beta chain was documented in a study of blood T cell repertoires in COVID-19. Turning to the study itself: Researchers got acute and convalescent COVID-19 samples from the United States, Italy and Spain. PBMCs, B-cell-depleted T cells, or T cells were the source of the cDNA or gDNA that made up the material.

The CDR3 is made up of 15 amino acids. Per the original methods: The authors estimated nucleated cell counts from reference gene primer amplification. Produced via immunoSEQ multiplex PCR; TCRdb's table is partial and in-frame only. Clonal size and the V and J genes are those of that table, whereas D and trimming came from the DNA. This sample yields 200,000 to 300,000 clones, of which 84% are seen a single time; more than 4% belongs to the top ten. V usage is TRBV21-1 and J usage is TRBJ2-7; the table's TRBD1 call for D was not verified on the DNA. TRBV21-1 has pseudogene status. Sequencing was carried out using peripheral blood. This TCR derives from a man in his forties or fifties with acute or convalescent COVID-19. The CDR3 reads CASSKDHRGSSEQYF. CDR3 DNA sequence: TGTGCCAGCAGCAAAGATCACAGGGGATCTAGCGAGCAGTACTTC.